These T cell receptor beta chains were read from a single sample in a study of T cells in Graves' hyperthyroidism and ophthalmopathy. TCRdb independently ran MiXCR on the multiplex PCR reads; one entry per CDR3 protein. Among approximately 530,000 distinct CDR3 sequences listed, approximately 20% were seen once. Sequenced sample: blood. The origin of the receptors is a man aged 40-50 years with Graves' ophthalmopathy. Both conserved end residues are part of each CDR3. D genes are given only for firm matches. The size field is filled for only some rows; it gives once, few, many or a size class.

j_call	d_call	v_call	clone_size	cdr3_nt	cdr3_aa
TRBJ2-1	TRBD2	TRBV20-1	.	TGCAGTGCTACAAAAGGAAGGACTAGCGGGAGGAGCTCCTGCAATGAGCAGTTCTTC	CSATKGRTSGRSSCNEQFF
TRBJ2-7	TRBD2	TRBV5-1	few	TGCGCCAGCAGCTTCCAGCGGGGGCCCACCTACGAGCAGTACTTC	CASSFQRGPTYEQYF
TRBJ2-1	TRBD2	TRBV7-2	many	TGTGCCAGCAGTGCTAGGACTAGCGGGGGTAATGAGCAGTTCTTC	CASSARTSGGNEQFF
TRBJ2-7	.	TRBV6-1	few	TGTGCCAGCAGTGAAAGGCTACTAGTTTCTGTCTACGAGCAGTACTTC	CASSERLLVSVYEQYF
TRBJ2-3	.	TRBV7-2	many	TGTGCCAGCAGCCTCAAATGGTACACAGATACGCAGTATTTT	CASSLKWYTDTQYF
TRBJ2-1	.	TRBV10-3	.	TGTGCCATCAGTGATCGAGGGTCCCACAATGAGCAGTTCTTC	CAISDRGSHNEQFF
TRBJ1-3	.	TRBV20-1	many	TGCAGTGCTCCATATTCTGGAAACACCATATATTTT	CSAPYSGNTIYF
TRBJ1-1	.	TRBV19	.	TGTGCCAGTAGTATTAACCATTACACTGAAGCTTTCTTT	CASSINHYTEAFF
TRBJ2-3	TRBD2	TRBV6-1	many	TGTGCCAGCACCGGACTAGCGGGAGCTACAGATACGCAGTATTTT	CASTGLAGATDTQYF
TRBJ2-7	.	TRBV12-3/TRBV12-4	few	TGTGCCAGCAGTTATGCAGGACGCGCTTACGAGCAGTACTTC	CASSYAGRAYEQYF
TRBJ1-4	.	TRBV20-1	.	TGCAGTGCTGGGGGTGCTCCTAATGAAAAACTGTTTTTT	CSAGGAPNEKLFF
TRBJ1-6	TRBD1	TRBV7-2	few	TGTGCCAGCAGCCCTCGACAGGGAACTAATAATTCACCCCTCCACTTT	CASSPRQGTNNSPLHF
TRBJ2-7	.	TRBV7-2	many	TGTGCCAGCAGCTTAAAACCAGGGGAAAACTACGAGCAGTACTTC	CASSLKPGENYEQYF
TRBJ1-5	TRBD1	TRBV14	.	TGTGCCAGCAGCCAAGCCCTTTTCTGGACAGGGAAGGGGATAGGCAATCAGCCCCAGCATTTT	CASSQALFWTGKGIGNQPQHF
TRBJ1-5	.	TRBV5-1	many	TGCGCCAGCAGCTTGGCCGGGGAAGGGCAGCCCCAGCATTTT	CASSLAGEGQPQHF
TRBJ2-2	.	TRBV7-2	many	TGTGCCAGCAGCTTAGCCGGGACACCTCTGAACACCGGGGAGCTGTTTTTT	CASSLAGTPLNTGELFF
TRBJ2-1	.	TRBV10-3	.	TGTGCCATCAGTGGGGGAACCATGGATGAGCAGTTCTTC	CAISGGTMDEQFF
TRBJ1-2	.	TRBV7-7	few	TGTGCTAGCAGCTTAGAGCCATCCGAGGGGGTGTTCTGTGGCTACACCTTC	CASSLEPSEGVFCGYTF
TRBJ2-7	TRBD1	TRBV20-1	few	TGCAGTGCTGACCGACAGGGGGGTGGCTACGAGCAGTACTTC	CSADRQGGGYEQYF
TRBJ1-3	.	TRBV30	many	TGTGCCTGGAGTGTACGGGGGAGAATCTCTGGAAACACCATATATTTT	CAWSVRGRISGNTIYF
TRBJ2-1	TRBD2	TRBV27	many	TGTGCCACCGAACCCTTGGGAGCGGGAGCGTACAATGAGCAGTTCTTC	CATEPLGAGAYNEQFF
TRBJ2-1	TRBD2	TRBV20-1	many	TGCAGTGCGGAACTAGCGGGGGTTAAATTCTACAATGAGCAGTTCTTC	CSAELAGVKFYNEQFF
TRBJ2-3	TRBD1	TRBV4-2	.	TGTGCCAGCAGCCGGAGGGACAGGGGAGTTAGGCGGGAGAAAACAGATACGCAGTATTTT	CASSRRDRGVRREKTDTQYF
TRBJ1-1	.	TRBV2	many	TGTGCCAGCAATCGACTAAGCACTGAAGCTTTCTTT	CASNRLSTEAFF
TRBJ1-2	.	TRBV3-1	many	TGTGCCAGCAGCCTGAAGTCCGGACCTATAGATGGCTACACCTTC	CASSLKSGPIDGYTF
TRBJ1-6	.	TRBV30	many	TGTGCCTGGAGCCAGACAGAGAATTCACCCCTCCACTTT	CAWSQTENSPLHF
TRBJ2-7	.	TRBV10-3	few	TGTGCCATCAGTGGCTCAGGGGACGGGGAACAGTACGAGCAGTACTTC	CAISGSGDGEQYEQYF
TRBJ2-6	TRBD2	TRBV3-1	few	TGTGCCAGCAGCCCGACTAGCGGGGACTTCTCTGGGGCCAACGTCCTGACTTTC	CASSPTSGDFSGANVLTF
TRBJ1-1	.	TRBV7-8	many	TGTGCCAGCAGCTTTTTGGACAGAATGAACACTGAAGCTTTCTTT	CASSFLDRMNTEAFF